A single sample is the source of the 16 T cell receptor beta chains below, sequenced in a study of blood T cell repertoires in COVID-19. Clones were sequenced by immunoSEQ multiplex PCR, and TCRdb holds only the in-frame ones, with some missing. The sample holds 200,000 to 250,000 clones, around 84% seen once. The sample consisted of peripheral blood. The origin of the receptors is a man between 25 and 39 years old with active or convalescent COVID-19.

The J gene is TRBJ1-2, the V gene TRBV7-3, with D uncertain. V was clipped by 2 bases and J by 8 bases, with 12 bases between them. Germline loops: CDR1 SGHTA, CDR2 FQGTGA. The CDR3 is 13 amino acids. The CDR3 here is CASSLGPMEGYTF. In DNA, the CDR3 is TGTGCCAGCAGCTTAGGCCCTATGGAGGGCTACACCTTC.

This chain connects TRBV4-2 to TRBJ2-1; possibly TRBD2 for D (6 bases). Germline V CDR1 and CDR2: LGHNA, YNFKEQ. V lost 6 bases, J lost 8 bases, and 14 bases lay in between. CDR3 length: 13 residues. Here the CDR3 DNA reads TGTGCCAGCAGTTCTGTCGGGAGCGATGAGCAGTTCTTC. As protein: CASSSVGSDEQFF.

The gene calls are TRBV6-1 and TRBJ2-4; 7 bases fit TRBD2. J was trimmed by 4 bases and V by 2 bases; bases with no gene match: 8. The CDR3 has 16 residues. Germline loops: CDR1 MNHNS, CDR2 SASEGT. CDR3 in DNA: TGTGCCAGCAGTGAATTCGGCCAGGGAGGGAAAAACATTCAGTACTTC. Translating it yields CASSEFGQGGKNIQYF.

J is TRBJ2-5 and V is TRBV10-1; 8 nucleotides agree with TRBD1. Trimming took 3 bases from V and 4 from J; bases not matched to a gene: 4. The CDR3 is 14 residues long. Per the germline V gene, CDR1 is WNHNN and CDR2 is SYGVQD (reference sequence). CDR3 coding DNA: TGCGCCAGCAGTGATCAGGGGGCGGTAGAGACCCAGTACTTC. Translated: CASSDQGAVETQYF.

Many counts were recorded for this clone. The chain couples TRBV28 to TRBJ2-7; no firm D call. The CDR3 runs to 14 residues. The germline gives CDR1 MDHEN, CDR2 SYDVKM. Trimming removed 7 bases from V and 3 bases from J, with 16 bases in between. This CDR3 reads CASIEVGSSYEQYF. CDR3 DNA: TGTGCCAGCATTGAGGTTGGAAGCAGCTACGAGCAGTACTTC. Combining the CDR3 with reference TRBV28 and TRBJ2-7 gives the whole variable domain DVKVTQSSRYLVKRTGEKVFLECVQDMDHENMFWYRQDPGLGLRLIYFSYDVKMKEKGDIPEGYSVSREKKERFSLILESASTNQTSMYLCASIEVGSSYEQYFGPGTRLTVT.

The CDR3 is CACTGTGLRETQYF. In DNA, the CDR3 is TGTGCCTGCACAGGGACGGGGCTCAGAGAGACCCAGTACTTC. The chain recombines TRBV30 with TRBJ2-5, with a weak D call TRBD1 (6 bases). The CDR3 extends over 14 amino acids. Trimming shortened V by 6 bases and J by 4 bases, and 18 bases separated the two germline ends. CDR1 is GTSNPN, CDR2 SVGIG, per germline (reference sequence).

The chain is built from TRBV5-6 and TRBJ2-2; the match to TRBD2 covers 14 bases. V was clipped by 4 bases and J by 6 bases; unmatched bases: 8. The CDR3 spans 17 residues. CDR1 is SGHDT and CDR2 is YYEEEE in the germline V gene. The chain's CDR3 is CASSPRPGLAGAGELFF. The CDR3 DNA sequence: TGTGCCAGCAGCCCGCGTCCGGGACTAGCGGGAGCCGGGGAGCTGTTTTTT.

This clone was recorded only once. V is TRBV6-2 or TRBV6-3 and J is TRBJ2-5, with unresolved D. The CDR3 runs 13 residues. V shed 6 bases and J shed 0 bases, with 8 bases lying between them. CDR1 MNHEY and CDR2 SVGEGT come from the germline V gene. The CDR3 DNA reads TGTGCCAGCAGCAAAAGAGACCAAGAGACCCAGTACTTC. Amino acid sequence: CASSKRDQETQYF.

CDR3 nucleotides: TGTGCCTGGAGTTCCGGGACAGGGATCTTTCCGAGACACACTTCACCCCTCCACTTT. This sequence encodes CAWSSGTGIFPRHTSPLHF. This rearrangement joins TRBV30 to TRBJ1-6, with 9 bases that match TRBD1. In germline, CDR1 is GTSNPN, CDR2 SVGIG (reference sequence). Germline trimming cut 2 bases from V and 9 bases from J; bases unmatched to any gene: 20. The CDR3 contains 19 residues.

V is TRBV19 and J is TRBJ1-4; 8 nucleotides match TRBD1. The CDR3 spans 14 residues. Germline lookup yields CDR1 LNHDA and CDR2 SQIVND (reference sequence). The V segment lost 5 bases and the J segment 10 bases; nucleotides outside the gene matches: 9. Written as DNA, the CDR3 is TGTGCCAGTAGTTCTCCGGGACAGGCTCGAAAACTGTTTTTT. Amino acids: CASSSPGQARKLFF.

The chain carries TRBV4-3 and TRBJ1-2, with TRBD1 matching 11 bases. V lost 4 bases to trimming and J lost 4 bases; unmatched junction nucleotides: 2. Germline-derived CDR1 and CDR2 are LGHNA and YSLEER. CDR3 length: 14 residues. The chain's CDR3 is CASSPGTGGYGYTF. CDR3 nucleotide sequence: TGCGCCAGCAGCCCGGGGACAGGGGGCTATGGCTACACCTTC.

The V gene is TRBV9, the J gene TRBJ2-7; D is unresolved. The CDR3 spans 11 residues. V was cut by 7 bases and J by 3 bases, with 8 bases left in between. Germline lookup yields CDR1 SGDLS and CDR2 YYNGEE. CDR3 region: CASSNNYEQYF. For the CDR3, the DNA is TGTGCCAGCTCCAACAACTACGAGCAGTACTTC.

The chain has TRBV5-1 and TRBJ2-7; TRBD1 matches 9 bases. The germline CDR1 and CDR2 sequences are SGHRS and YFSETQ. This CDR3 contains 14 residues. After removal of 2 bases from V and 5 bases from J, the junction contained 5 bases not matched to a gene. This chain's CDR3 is CASSLGDRVHEQYF. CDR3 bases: TGCGCCAGCAGCTTAGGGGACAGGGTCCACGAGCAGTACTTC. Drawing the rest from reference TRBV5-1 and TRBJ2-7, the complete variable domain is KAGVTQTPRYLIKTRGQQVTLSCSPISGHRSVSWYQQTPGQGLQFLFEYFSETQRNKGNFPGRFSGRQFSNSRSEMNVSTLELGDSALYLCASSLGDRVHEQYFGPGTRLTVT.

DNA of the CDR3: TGTGCCAGCAGTAATATGAGACAGGCATACAATGAGCAGTTCTTC. It encodes CASSNMRQAYNEQFF. The chain uses TRBV6-5 and TRBJ2-1, with D maybe TRBD1 (6 bases). V was cut by 5 bases and J by 4 bases, with 15 bases left in between. Per germline, CDR1 MNHEY and CDR2 SVGAGI. The CDR3 is made up of 15 amino acids.

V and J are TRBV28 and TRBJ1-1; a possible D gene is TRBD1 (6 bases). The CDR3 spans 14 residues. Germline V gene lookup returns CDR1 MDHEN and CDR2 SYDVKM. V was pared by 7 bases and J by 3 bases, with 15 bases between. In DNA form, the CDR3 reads TGTGCCAGCATTCCGGACAGAGGTTACACTGAAGCTTTCTTT. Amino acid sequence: CASIPDRGYTEAFF. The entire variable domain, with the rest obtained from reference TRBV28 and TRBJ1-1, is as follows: DVKVTQSSRYLVKRTGEKVFLECVQDMDHENMFWYRQDPGLGLRLIYFSYDVKMKEKGDIPEGYSVSREKKERFSLILESASTNQTSMYLCASIPDRGYTEAFFGQGTRLTVV.

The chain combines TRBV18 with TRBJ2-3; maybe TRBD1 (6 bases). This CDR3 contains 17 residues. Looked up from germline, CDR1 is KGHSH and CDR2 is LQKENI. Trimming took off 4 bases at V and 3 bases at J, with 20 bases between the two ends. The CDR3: CASSRRQEGLGTDTQYF. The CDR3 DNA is TGTGCCAGCTCACGACGACAGGAAGGGTTGGGGACAGATACGCAGTATTTT.